These 22 T cell receptor beta chains share one sample of origin, sequenced in a study of T cells after yellow fever vaccination. MiXCR, applied by TCRdb to the 5' RACE reads, yields one record per CDR3 protein. The sample includes more than 350,000 distinct CDR3 sequences, approximately 10% seen only once; the top ten take 15% to 20%. This specimen was PBMCs, taken on the day of the first yellow fever vaccination. All receptors derive from a man aged 18 to 29 who received the YFV17D yellow fever vaccine.

V and J are TRBV24-1 and TRBJ2-1; 8 bases fit TRBD2. Germline lookup yields CDR1 KGHDR and CDR2 SFDVKD. V dropped 10 bases and J dropped 0; count of bases not matched to a gene: 7. The CDR3 length is 15 residues. This CDR3 reads CATSIAGSSYNEQFF. CDR3 sequence (DNA): TGTGCCACGAGTATAGCGGGGAGCTCCTACAATGAGCAGTTCTTC.

The chain uses TRBV20-1 and TRBJ2-1; 9 bases agree with TRBD1. CDR1 and CDR2 from the germline V gene are DFQATT and SNEGSKA (reference sequence). Trimming removed 3 bases from V and 7 bases from J; junction bases left unmatched: 10. CDR3 length: 15 residues. CDR3: CSARRGQGTGNEQFF. For the CDR3, the DNA is TGCAGTGCTAGGCGGGGACAGGGTACGGGTAATGAGCAGTTCTTC.

The chain joins TRBV7-9 to TRBJ1-1; tentatively, D is TRBD1 (5 bases). CDR1 SEHNR and CDR2 FQNEAQ come from the germline V gene (reference sequence). This CDR3 is built from 15 residues. Trimming pared 2 bases from V and 1 base from J, leaving 11 bases between. CDR3 residues: CASSLMLGENTEAFF. CDR3 sequence (DNA): TGTGCCAGCAGCTTAATGTTAGGGGAGAACACTGAAGCTTTCTTT.

The chain carries TRBV28 and TRBJ2-1; a possible D gene is TRBD1 (6 bases). V gave up 5 bases and J gave up 10 bases, with 18 bases separating them. The CDR3 runs to 14 residues. CDR1 is MDHEN, CDR2 SYDVKM, per germline. The CDR3: CASSDRYGTLEQFF. CDR3 in DNA: TGTGCCAGCAGTGACAGGTACGGGACCTTGGAGCAGTTCTTC.

This clonotype was counted only a few times. The chain recombines TRBV27 with TRBJ1-2; 9 positions match TRBD1. J was trimmed by 7 bases and V by 8 bases; bases with no gene match: 8. Germline V gives CDR1 MNHEY, CDR2 SMNVEV (reference sequence). The CDR3 has 13 residues. CDR3 amino acids: CASYQQGAGGYTF. DNA of the CDR3: TGTGCCAGCTATCAACAGGGGGCAGGTGGCTACACCTTC.

This clonotype has ten or more counts. This CDR3 reads CASSPQLTAGDEAFF. CDR3 DNA sequence: TGTGCCAGCAGCCCTCAACTAACTGCGGGAGATGAAGCTTTCTTT. V is TRBV7-2 and J is TRBJ1-1; D remains unclear. This CDR3 contains 15 residues. Per the germline V gene, CDR1 is SGHTA and CDR2 is FQGNSA. Trimming cost V 5 bases and J 7 bases, with 20 bases left between them.

The genes are TRBV6-6 and TRBJ1-2; D is unresolved. The V and J ends lost 3 bases and 8 bases respectively, with 13 bases between them. CDR3 length equals 13 residues. Germline V gene sequence: CDR1 MNHNY, CDR2 SVGAGI (reference sequence). CDR3 DNA: TGTGCCAGCAGTTATATGGGTTTTGACGGCTACACCTTC. Encoded protein: CASSYMGFDGYTF.

This clonotype was detected ten times or more. J is TRBJ2-1 and V is TRBV25-1; no clear D. The germline CDR1 and CDR2 sequences are MGHDK and SYGVNS. CDR3 length: 13 amino acids. Trimming shortened V by 3 bases and J by 7 bases, and 10 bases separated the two germline ends. CDR3 bases: TGTGCCAGCAGTGATCCCTCGGTTAATGAGCAGTTCTTC. Translation gives CASSDPSVNEQFF.

This clonotype turned up a few times. The V call is TRBV3-1, the J call TRBJ2-1, with 9 bases that match TRBD2. Trimming cost V 6 bases and J 9 bases; bases outside gene matches: 9. The CDR3 consists of 14 residues. The germline CDR1 and CDR2 sequences are LGHDT and YNNKEL (reference sequence). The CDR3 spells CASSRRGGAAEQFF. The DNA for the CDR3 is TGTGCCAGCAGTCGTCGCGGGGGGGCCGCTGAGCAGTTCTTC.

This clonotype showed up just a few times. The CDR3 bases are TGTGCCAGCAGTGCAGGGTACCCCTACGAGCAGTACGTC. Its protein product is CASSAGYPYEQYV. This rearrangement joins TRBV2 to TRBJ2-7, with a tentative D call TRBD1 (5 bases). The V end was cut by 4 bases, the J end by 2 bases, with 9 bases between. The CDR3 covers 13 residues. The germline CDR1 and CDR2 sequences are SNHLY and FYNNEI.

The gene calls are TRBV2 and TRBJ2-2; possibly TRBD1 for D (6 bases). V shed 4 bases and J shed 5 bases, with 8 bases lying between them. There are 13 residues in the CDR3. Germline V CDR1 and CDR2: SNHLY, FYNNEI. The CDR3 sequence: CASSVTGTGELFF. CDR3 coding DNA: TGTGCCAGCAGTGTTACAGGGACCGGGGAGCTGTTTTTT.

The chain combines TRBV13 with TRBJ2-1, with D perhaps TRBD1 or TRBD2 (5 bases each). Germline loops: CDR1 PRHDT, CDR2 FYEKMQ (reference sequence). The CDR3 has 16 amino acids. Deletions cut 0 bases from V and 7 bases from J, with 16 bases between. Here the CDR3 reads CASSLGRGRALNEQFF. CDR3 nucleotide sequence: TGTGCCAGCAGCTTAGGCCGGGGCAGGGCGTTGAATGAGCAGTTCTTC.

This chain joins TRBV4-2 and TRBJ2-5; D perhaps matches TRBD2 (5 bases). Germline CDR1 is LGHNA and CDR2 is YNFKEQ. V was clipped by 1 base and J by 6 bases, with 12 bases between them. The CDR3 runs 14 residues. CDR3 sequence: CASSQGKGVKTQYF. CDR3 in DNA: TGTGCCAGCAGCCAAGGGAAGGGAGTGAAGACCCAGTACTTC.

This sequence joins TRBV5-4 and TRBJ1-1; possible D gene TRBD1, 6 bases. Looked up from germline, CDR1 is SGHNT and CDR2 is YYREEE (reference sequence). Trimming stripped 3 bases from V and 1 base from J, with 13 bases between. CDR3 length equals 15 residues. The CDR3 spells CASSSPLQGNTEAFF. The CDR3 nucleotides read TGTGCCAGCAGCTCTCCCCTACAGGGGAACACTGAAGCTTTCTTT. Using reference TRBV5-4 and TRBJ1-1 for the parts outside the CDR3, the full variable domain is ETGVTQSPTHLIKTRGQQVTLRCSSQSGHNTVSWYQQALGQGPQFIFQYYREEENGRGNFPPRFSGLQFPNYSSELNVNALELDDSALYLCASSSPLQGNTEAFFGQGTRLTVV.

The chain is built from TRBV9 and TRBJ2-2; D gene unclear. The germline V gene has CDR1 SGDLS and CDR2 YYNGEE. Trimming cost V 0 bases and J 7 bases, with 4 bases left between them. CDR3 size: 12 residues. The CDR3 DNA is TGTGCCAGCAGCGTAGTAGTCGGGGAGCTGTTTTTT. Translated: CASSVVVGELFF.

This clonotype was counted once. This clone may be a read error of a much larger clone one base away. The V and J genes are TRBV15 and TRBJ2-1; D is undetermined. V dropped 3 bases and J dropped 5 bases, with 11 bases sitting between them. Germline lookup yields CDR1 LNHNV and CDR2 YYDKDF (reference sequence). The CDR3 extends over 14 amino acids. CDR3 in DNA: TGTGCCACCAGCAGGACGAACTACCACAATGAGCAGTTCTTC. This encodes CATSRTNYHNEQFF.

This sequence joins TRBV5-4 and TRBJ2-2; tentatively, D is TRBD1 (5 bases). Trimming took 7 bases from V and 1 from J, leaving 11 bases between them. This CDR3 spans 14 amino acids. Germline CDR1 SGHNT, CDR2 YYREEE (reference sequence). CDR3 region: CASLSDKNTGELFF. DNA for the CDR3: TGTGCCAGCCTATCGGACAAGAACACCGGGGAGCTGTTTTTT. The full variable domain, its missing parts supplied by reference TRBV5-4 and TRBJ2-2, is ETGVTQSPTHLIKTRGQQVTLRCSSQSGHNTVSWYQQALGQGPQFIFQYYREEENGRGNFPPRFSGLQFPNYSSELNVNALELDDSALYLCASLSDKNTGELFFGEGSRLTVL.

This clonotype was observed many times. The gene calls are TRBV7-3 and TRBJ2-3; 7 nucleotides align to TRBD2. The CDR3 covers 13 residues. CDR1 is SGHTA, CDR2 FQGTGA, per germline. V shed 1 base and J 6 bases; nucleotides not matched to a gene: 1. This chain's CDR3 is CASSLREGDTQYF. CDR3 sequence (DNA): TGTGCCAGCAGCTTAAGGGAGGGGGATACGCAGTATTTT.

This clonotype was seen a handful of times. The chain links TRBV7-2 to TRBJ2-7; maybe TRBD2 (5 bases). The V and J ends lost 5 bases and 2 bases respectively, with 10 bases between them. Germline V gene sequence: CDR1 SGHTA, CDR2 FQGNSA. The CDR3 is made up of 13 amino acids. DNA of the CDR3: TGTGCCAGCAGCCCCGGAGGAACCTACGAGCAGTACTTC. Amino acid sequence: CASSPGGTYEQYF.

This clonotype was recorded a few times. The V and J genes are TRBV12-3 or TRBV12-4 and TRBJ2-3; 11 bases line up with TRBD2. V lost 3 bases and J lost 6; bases outside the gene matches: 17. There are 19 residues in the CDR3. CDR3 region: CASSFSVSLAGAGSDTQYF. DNA of the CDR3: TGTGCCAGCAGTTTTTCCGTTTCACTAGCGGGGGCAGGTTCCGATACGCAGTATTTT.

The chain links TRBV5-1 to TRBJ1-2; a weak D match, TRBD1 (5 bases). The ends were cut back, 0 bases at V and 5 bases at J, with 8 bases in the middle. The CDR3 runs 13 residues. CDR1 SGHRS and CDR2 YFSETQ come from the germline V gene. CDR3 bases: TGCGCCAGCAGCTTGGAGTCAGGGTATGGCTACACCTTC. Translation gives CASSLESGYGYTF.

This clonotype was found many times. The chain couples TRBV7-2 to TRBJ2-1, with 12 bases lining up with TRBD2. There are 14 residues in the CDR3. V lost 1 base to trimming and J lost 10 bases; unmatched junction nucleotides: 2. Germline loops: CDR1 SGHTA, CDR2 FQGNSA. In DNA, the CDR3 is TGTGCCAGCAGCTTAGAACTAGCGGGGGGAGAGCAGTTCTTC. This encodes CASSLELAGGEQFF.